This entry concerns a single TCR beta chain. Its antigen remains unidentified. On sorted subsets, replicate PCRs used about 200 ng DNA, or about 30,000 T cell genomes. TCRdb's copy holds only in-frame clones and misses some; the assay was immunoSEQ multiplex PCR. The data hold approximately 2.5 million clones, with 93% observed a single time. The data were obtained in a study of shared clonotypes between healthy human individuals. Findings and caveats of the study: The represented genetic and exposure-history diversity was limited by the small number of donors. Clonotype sharing across a few donors was observed for roughly 5% of naive CD4 clonotypes.

The CDR3 loop spans 15 amino acids. The trim removed 5 bases at V and 2 bases at J, leaving 4 bases unmatched. Per the germline V gene, CDR1 is SGHTA and CDR2 is FQGTGA. The chain is built from TRBV7-3 and TRBJ1-2, with 11 nucleotides matching TRBD1. The TCR sequence derives from a man aged 18 to 30 in good health. Some clones in this sample may be carry-over from other donors' samples. Sequenced material: naive CD4+ T cells from PBMCs. Subset described: CD45RA+ positively selected. The CDR3: CASSVGQGANYGYTF. In nucleotides, the CDR3 is TGTGCCAGCAGCGTAGGACAGGGGGCCAACTATGGCTACACCTTC.